Listed below are T cell receptor beta chains from one sample, sequenced in a study of blood T cell repertoires in COVID-19. This table comes from immunoSEQ multiplex PCR, and its TCRdb copy is limited to in-frame clones, with some not included. The repertoire holds around 56,000 clones, with around 86% as singletons. The sample comprised peripheral blood. Every receptor here comes from a woman older than 75 with active or convalescent COVID-19. CDR3s include the opening cysteine and the closing phenylalanine or tryptophan. The D gene is left open where the match is weak. For some rows the clone size is stated as once, few or many, or as a class when expanded; others skip it.

-	TRBV7-2	-	TRBJ1-1	TGTGCCAGCAGCTTCACCGGGGTGAGGGAAGCTTTCTTT	CASSFTGVREAFF
TRBD2	TRBV5-6	-	TRBJ2-4	TGTGCCAGCAGCTTAGCGGGACTAGCGGGGGCCGAAGGTTTC	CASSLAGLAGAEGF
-	TRBV6-2/TRBV6-3	-	TRBJ1-1	TGTGCCAGCAGTCGTCTTCTACAGGGGAACACTGAAGCTTTCTTT	CASSRLLQGNTEAFF
-	TRBV5-1	-	TRBJ1-1	TGCGCCAGCAGCGTCAGGGTTAAAAACACTGAAGCTTTCTTT	CASSVRVKNTEAFF
TRBD1	TRBV4-3	-	TRBJ1-5	TGCGCCAGCAGCCAAGATAGGGGGACAGGGGTTCAGCCCCAGCATTTT	CASSQDRGTGVQPQHF
-	TRBV7-2	-	TRBJ1-1	TGTGCCAGCAGCGGGCTACGGAACACTGAAGCTTTCTTT	CASSGLRNTEAFF
-	TRBV7-7	-	TRBJ1-2	TGTGCCAGCAGCTCAAAGGACAAGCCCCCCTATGGCTACACCTTC	CASSSKDKPPYGYTF
TRBD1	TRBV3-1/TRBV3-2	once	TRBJ2-1	TGTGCCAGCAGCCAAGGAGGGGGCCATTACAATGAGCAGTTCTTC	CASSQGGGHYNEQFF
-	TRBV28	-	TRBJ1-2	TGTGCCATCTCCGGGAGACCTAACTATGGCTACACCTTC	CAISGRPNYGYTF
TRBD1	TRBV5-1	-	TRBJ2-7	TGCGCCAGCAGCTCGTTTATCGACAGGGGGCCTTCCTACGAGCAGTACTTC	CASSSFIDRGPSYEQYF
TRBD1	TRBV24-1	once	TRBJ2-1	TGTGCCACCAGTCTTGATACCGGGACAGGGTGGGAGCAGTTCTTC	CATSLDTGTGWEQFF
-	TRBV6-5	-	TRBJ2-5	TGTGCCAGCATCGGCGCGGTTCGAGAGACCCAGTACTTC	CASIGAVRETQYF
TRBD2	TRBV6-2/TRBV6-3	-	TRBJ2-2	TGTGCCAGCAGCGAACTAGCGGGGGGCGGTGGTCACGGGGAGCTGTTTTTT	CASSELAGGGGHGELFF
-	TRBV27	-	TRBJ1-5	TGTGCCAGCAGTTTAGCAGGGATCTATAGCAATCAGCCCCAGCATTTT	CASSLAGIYSNQPQHF
-	TRBV6-1	few	TRBJ1-2	TGTGCCAGCAGTGAACGGGGTGAGGTCTATGGCTACACCTTC	CASSERGEVYGYTF
-	TRBV11-2	-	TRBJ1-3	TGTGCCAGCAGCTTAGAATTGGAGATTGGAAACACCATATATTTT	CASSLELEIGNTIYF
-	TRBV28	once	TRBJ2-6	TGTGCCAGCAGTTTTAGTGGGCTGGCTGGGGCCAACGTCCTGACTTTC	CASSFSGLAGANVLTF
-	TRBV5-1	-	TRBJ1-6	TGCGCCAGCAGCTTGGCTTACAGAGATAATTCACCCCTCCACTTT	CASSLAYRDNSPLHF
TRBD1	TRBV9	once	TRBJ2-5	TGTGCCAGCAGCGCCGGGACAGGCCTAACTGAGACCCAGTACTTC	CASSAGTGLTETQYF
TRBD1	TRBV7-9	-	TRBJ1-1	TGTGCCAGCAGCATACAGGGGGCCGCTGAAGCTTTCTTT	CASSIQGAAEAFF
-	TRBV5-1	-	TRBJ1-5	TGCGCCAGCAGCGACGGACAGCACAATCAGCCCCAGCATTTT	CASSDGQHNQPQHF